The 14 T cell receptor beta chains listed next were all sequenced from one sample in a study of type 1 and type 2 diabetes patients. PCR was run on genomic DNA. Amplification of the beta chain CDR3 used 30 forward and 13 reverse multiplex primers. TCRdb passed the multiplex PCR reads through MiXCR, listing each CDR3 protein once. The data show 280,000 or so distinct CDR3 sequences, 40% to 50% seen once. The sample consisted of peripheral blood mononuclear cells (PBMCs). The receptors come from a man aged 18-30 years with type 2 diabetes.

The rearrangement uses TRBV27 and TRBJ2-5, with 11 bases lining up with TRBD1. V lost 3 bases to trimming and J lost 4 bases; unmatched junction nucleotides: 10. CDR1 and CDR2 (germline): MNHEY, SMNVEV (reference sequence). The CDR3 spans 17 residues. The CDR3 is CASSFHGQGALVETQYF. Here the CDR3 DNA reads TGTGCCAGCAGTTTCCACGGACAGGGGGCGCTTGTAGAGACCCAGTACTTC.

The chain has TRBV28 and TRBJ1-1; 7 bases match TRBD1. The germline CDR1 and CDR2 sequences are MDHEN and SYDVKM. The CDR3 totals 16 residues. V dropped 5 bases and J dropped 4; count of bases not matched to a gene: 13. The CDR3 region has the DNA TGTGCCAGCAGTCTAAGACAGGGAATCTCGGGCACTGAAGCTTTCTTT. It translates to CASSLRQGISGTEAFF.

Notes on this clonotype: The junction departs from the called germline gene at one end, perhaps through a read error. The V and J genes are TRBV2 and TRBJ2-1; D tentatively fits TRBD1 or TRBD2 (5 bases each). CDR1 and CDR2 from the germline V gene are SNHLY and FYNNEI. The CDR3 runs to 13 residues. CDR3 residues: CASKEGSYNEQFF. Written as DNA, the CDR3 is TGTGCCAGCAAAGAGGGGTCCTATAATGAGCAGTTCTTC.

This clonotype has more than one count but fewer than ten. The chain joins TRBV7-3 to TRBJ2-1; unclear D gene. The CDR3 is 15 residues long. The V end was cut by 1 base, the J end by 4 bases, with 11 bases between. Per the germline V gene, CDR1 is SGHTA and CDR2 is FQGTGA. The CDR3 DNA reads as TGTGCCAGCAGCTTAAGCCAGGACCTATACAATGAGCAGTTCTTC. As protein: CASSLSQDLYNEQFF.

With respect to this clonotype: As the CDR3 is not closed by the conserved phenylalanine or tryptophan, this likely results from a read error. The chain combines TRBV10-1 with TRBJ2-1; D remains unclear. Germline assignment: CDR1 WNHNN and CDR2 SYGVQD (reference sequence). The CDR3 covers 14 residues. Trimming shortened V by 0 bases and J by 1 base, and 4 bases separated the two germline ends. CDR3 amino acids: CASSESTSYNEQFL. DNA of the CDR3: TGCGCCAGCAGTGAGTCTACTTCCTACAATGAGCAGTTCCTC.

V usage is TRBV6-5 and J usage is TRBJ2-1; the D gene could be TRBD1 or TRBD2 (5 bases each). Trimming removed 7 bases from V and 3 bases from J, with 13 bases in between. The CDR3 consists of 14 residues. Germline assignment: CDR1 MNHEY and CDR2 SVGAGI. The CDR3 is CASMRGGVYNEQFF. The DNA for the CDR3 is TGTGCCAGCATGAGGGGCGGCGTCTACAATGAGCAGTTCTTC.

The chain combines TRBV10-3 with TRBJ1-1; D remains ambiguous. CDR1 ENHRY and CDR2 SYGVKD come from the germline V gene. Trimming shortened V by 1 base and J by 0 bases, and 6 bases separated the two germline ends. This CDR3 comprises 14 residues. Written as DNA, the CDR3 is TGTGCCATCAGTGAGTGGTCCATGAACACTGAAGCTTTCTTT. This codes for CAISEWSMNTEAFF.

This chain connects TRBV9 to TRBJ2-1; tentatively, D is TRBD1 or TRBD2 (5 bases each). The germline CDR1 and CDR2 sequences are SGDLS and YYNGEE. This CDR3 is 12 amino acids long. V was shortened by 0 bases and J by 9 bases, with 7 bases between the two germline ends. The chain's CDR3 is CASSVGGTEQFF. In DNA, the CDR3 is TGTGCCAGCAGCGTAGGGGGGACTGAGCAGTTCTTC.

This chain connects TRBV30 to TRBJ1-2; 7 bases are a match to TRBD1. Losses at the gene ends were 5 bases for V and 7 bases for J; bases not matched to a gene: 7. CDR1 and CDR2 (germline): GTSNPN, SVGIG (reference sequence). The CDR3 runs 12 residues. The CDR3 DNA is TGTGCCTGGGATAGACAGGGCTCTGGCTACACCTTC. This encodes CAWDRQGSGYTF.

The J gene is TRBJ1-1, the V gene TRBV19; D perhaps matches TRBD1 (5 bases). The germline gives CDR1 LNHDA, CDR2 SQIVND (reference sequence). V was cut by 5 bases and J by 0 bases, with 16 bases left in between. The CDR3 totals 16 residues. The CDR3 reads CASSLRRRGLNTEAFF. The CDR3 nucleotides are TGTGCCAGTAGTTTGCGGCGGAGGGGCTTGAACACTGAAGCTTTCTTT.

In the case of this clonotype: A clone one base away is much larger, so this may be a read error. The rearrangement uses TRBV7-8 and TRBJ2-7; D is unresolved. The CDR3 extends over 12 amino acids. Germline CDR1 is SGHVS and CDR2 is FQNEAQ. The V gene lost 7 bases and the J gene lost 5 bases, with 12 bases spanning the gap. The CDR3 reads CASTSGVHEQYF. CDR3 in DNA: TGTGCCAGCACATCTGGGGTCCACGAGCAGTACTTC.

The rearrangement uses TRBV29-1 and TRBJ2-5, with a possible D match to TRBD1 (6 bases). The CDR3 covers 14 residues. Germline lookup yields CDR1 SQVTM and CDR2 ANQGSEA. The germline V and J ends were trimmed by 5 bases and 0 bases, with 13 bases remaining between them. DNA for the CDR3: TGCAGCGTTAGGGACACCGAGTACCAAGAGACCCAGTACTTC. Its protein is CSVRDTEYQETQYF.

CDR3 DNA sequence: TGTGCCAGCGGTCTTGGTCAGGGACCGGGATATGGCTACACCTTC. This translates into CASGLGQGPGYGYTF. The chain carries TRBV5-8 and TRBJ1-2; D perhaps matches TRBD1 (5 bases). V was trimmed by 7 bases and J by 5 bases, leaving 21 bases between them. The CDR3 consists of 15 residues. The V gene's germline CDR1 is SGHTS and CDR2 YDEGEE.

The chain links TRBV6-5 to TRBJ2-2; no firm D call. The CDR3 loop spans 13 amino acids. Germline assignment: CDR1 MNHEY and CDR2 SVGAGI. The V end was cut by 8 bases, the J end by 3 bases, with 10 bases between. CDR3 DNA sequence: TGTGCCAGCGGTCTATCGTACACCGGGGAGCTGTTTTTT. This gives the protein CASGLSYTGELFF.